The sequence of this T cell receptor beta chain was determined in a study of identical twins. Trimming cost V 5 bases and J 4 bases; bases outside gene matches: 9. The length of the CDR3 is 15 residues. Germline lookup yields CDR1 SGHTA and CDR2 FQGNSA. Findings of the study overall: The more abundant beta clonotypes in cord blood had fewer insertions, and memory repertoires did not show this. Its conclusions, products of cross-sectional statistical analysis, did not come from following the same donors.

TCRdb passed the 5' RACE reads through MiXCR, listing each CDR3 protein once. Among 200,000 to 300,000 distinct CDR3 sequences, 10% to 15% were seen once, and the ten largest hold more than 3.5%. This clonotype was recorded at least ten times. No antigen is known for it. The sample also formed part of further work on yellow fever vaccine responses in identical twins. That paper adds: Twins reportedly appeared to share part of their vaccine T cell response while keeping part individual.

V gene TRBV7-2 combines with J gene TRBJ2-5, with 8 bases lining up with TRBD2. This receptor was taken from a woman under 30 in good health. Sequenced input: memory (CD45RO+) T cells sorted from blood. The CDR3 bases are TGTGCCAGCAGCCGTTTGCCGGGACTAGGAGAGACCCAGTACTTC. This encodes CASSRLPGLGETQYF. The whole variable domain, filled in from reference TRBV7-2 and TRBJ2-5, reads GAGVSQSPSNKVTEKGKDVELRCDPISGHTALYWYRQSLGQGLEFLIYFQGNSAPDKSGLPSDRFSAERTGGSVSTLTIQRTQQEDSAVYLCASSRLPGLGETQYFGPGTRLLVL.